This T cell receptor beta chain stems from a study of spatial heterogeneity in lung cancer. The wider study: Combinations of a unique TCR and a UMI were tallied in raw reads, and on average each appeared more than ten times.

Each molecule of TCR cDNA was tagged with one unique molecular identifier. TCRdb analysed the 5' RACE reads with MiXCR anew, one entry per CDR3 protein. The sample holds about 85,000 distinct CDR3 sequences, approximately 21% seen once. The time point: sample taken at primary tumor resection. Unsorted tumor, nontumor lung tissue or cryopreserved PBMC supplied the whole RNA. Germline V lookup: CDR1 MNHEY, CDR2 SMNVEV (reference sequence). This CDR3 has 11 amino acids. The V gene lost 7 bases and the J gene lost 11 bases, with 12 bases spanning the gap. The sample holds a few counts of this clonotype. V and J are TRBV27 and TRBJ2-1; no firm D call. Sequenced material: PBMCs, taken at surgery. The sequence was obtained from a male donor with early-stage non-small cell lung cancer. CDR3 sequence reads: CASTWSSKQFF. The CDR3 DNA follows: TGTGCCAGCACATGGAGTAGCAAGCAGTTCTTC.